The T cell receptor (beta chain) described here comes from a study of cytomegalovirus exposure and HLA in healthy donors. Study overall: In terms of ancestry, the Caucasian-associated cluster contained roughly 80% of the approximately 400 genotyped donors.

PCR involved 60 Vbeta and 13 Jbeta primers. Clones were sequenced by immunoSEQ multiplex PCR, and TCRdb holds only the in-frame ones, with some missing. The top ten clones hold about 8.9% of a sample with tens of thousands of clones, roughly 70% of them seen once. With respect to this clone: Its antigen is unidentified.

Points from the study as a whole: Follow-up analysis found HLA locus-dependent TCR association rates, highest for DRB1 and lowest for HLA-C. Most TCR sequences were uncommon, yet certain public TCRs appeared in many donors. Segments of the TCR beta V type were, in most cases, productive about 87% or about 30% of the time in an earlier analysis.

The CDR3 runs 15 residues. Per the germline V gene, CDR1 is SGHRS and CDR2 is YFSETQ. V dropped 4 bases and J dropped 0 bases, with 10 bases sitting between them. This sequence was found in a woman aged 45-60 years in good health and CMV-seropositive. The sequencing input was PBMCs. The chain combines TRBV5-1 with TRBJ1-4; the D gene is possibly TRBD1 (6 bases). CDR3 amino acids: CASSRGGSTNEKLFF. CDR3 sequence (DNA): TGCGCCAGCAGCCGTGGGGGCTCAACTAATGAAAAACTGTTTTTT.